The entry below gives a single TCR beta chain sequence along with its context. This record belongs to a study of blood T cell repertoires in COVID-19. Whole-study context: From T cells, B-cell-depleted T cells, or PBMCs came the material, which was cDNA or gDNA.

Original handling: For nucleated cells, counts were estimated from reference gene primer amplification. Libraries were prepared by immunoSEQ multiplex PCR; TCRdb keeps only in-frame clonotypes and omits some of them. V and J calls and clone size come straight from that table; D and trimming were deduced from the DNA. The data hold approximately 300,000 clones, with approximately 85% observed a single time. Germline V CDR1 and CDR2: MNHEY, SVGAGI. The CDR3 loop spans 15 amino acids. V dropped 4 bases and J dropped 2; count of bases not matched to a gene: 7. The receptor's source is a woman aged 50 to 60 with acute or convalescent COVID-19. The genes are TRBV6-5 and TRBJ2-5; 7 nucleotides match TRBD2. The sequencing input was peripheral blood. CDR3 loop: CASSWGGVLQETQYF. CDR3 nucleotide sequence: TGTGCCAGCAGTTGGGGGGGGGTGCTACAAGAGACCCAGTACTTC.